This T cell receptor (beta chain) was sequenced for a study of blood T cell repertoires in COVID-19. As for the study in general: COVID-19 samples, acute and convalescent, were from the United States, Italy and Spain. PBMCs, B-cell-depleted T cells, or T cells provided the cDNA or gDNA that made up the material.

Authors' methods: Amplified reference gene primers provided the basis for estimating nucleated cell counts. Repertoires were generated with immunoSEQ multiplex PCR, while TCRdb's copy carries only in-frame clones and drops some. The V and J calls and clone size are taken from that table; D and trimming were inferred from the DNA. In the table there are roughly 200,000 clones, approximately 88% of which are singletons. Germline V gene lookup returns CDR1 SNHLY and CDR2 FYNNEI. The CDR3 runs to 11 residues. With 2 bases removed from V and 5 bases from J, the gap between germline ends came to 3 bases. Sequencing was carried out using peripheral blood. This chain joins TRBV2 and TRBJ2-5; the D is unclear. The receptor comes from a woman aged 30 to 39 with acute or convalescent COVID-19. The CDR3 sequence: CASSEQETQYF. The DNA of the CDR3 is TGTGCCAGCAGTGAACAGGAGACCCAGTACTTC.